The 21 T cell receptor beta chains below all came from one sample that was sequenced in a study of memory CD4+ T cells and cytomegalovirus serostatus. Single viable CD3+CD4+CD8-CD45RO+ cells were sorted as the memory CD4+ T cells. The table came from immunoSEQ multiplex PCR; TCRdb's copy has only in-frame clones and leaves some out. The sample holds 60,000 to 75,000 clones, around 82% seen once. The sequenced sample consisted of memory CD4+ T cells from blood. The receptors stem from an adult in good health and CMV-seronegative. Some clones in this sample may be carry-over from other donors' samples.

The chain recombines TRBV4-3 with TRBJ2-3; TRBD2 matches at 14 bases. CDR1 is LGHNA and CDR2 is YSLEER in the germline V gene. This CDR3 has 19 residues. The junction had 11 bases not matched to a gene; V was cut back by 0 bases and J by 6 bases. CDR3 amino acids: CASSQEPLTSGGVSDTQYF. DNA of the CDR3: TGCGCCAGCAGCCAAGAGCCATTGACTAGCGGGGGGGTATCCGATACGCAGTATTTT.

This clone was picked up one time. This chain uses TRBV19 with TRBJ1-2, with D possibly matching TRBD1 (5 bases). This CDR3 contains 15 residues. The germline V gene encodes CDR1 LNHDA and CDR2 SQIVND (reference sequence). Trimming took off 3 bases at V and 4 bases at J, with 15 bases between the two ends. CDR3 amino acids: CASSMDTQFGYGYTF. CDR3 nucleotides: TGTGCCAGTAGTATGGACACACAATTCGGCTATGGCTACACCTTC.

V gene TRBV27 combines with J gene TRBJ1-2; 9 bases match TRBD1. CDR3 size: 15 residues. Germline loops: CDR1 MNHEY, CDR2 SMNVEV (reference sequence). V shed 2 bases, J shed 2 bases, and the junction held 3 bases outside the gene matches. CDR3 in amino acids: CASSLTGQGNYGYTF. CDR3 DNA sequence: TGTGCCAGCAGTTTAACGGGACAGGGAAACTATGGCTACACCTTC.

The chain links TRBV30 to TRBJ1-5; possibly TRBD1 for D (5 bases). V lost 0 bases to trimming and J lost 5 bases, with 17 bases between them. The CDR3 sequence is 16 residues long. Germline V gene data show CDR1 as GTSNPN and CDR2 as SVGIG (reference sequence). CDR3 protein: CAWSVSRAESHQPQHF. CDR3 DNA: TGTGCCTGGAGTGTAAGCAGGGCCGAGTCCCATCAGCCCCAGCATTTT.

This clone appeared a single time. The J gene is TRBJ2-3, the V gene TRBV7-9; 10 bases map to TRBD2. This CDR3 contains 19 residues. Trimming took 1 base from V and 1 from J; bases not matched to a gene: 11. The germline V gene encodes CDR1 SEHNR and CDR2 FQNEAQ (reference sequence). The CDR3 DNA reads TGTGCCAGCAGCTTAGTTCTCCGTTCCGGGACTAGCGGCACAGATACGCAGTATTTT. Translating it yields CASSLVLRSGTSGTDTQYF.

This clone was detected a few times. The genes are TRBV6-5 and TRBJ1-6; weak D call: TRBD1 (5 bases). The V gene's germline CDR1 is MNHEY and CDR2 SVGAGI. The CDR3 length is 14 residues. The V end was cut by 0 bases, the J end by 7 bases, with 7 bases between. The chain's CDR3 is CASSYSRVNSPLHF. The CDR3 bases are TGTGCCAGCAGTTACTCCAGGGTGAATTCACCCCTCCACTTT.

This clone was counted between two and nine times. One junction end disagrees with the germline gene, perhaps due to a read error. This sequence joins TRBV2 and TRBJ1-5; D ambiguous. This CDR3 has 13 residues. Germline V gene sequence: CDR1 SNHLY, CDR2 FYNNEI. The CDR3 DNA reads TGTGCCAGCAGGGAAGAGGGCTCGGGGCCCCAGCATTTT. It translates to CASREEGSGPQHF. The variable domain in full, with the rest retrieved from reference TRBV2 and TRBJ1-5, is EPEVTQTPSHQVTQMGQEVILRCVPISNHLYFYWYRQILGQKVEFLVSFYNNEISEKSEIFDDQFSVERPDGSNFTLKIRSTKLEDSAMYFCASREEGSGPQHFGDGTRLSIL.

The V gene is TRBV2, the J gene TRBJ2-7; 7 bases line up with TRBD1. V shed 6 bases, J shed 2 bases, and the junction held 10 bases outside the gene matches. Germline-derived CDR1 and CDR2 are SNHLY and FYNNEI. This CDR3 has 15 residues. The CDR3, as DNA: TGTGCCAGCAGACCTACAGGGGAAGGAACCTACGAGCAGTACTTC. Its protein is CASRPTGEGTYEQYF.

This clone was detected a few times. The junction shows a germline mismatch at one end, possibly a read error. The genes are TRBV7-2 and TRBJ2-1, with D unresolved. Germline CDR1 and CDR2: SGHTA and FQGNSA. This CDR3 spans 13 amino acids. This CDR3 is CASRTSQSPQMVF. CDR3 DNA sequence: TGTGCCAGCAGGACCTCCCAGTCCCCCCAGATGGTCTTC.

CDR3 sequence reads: CASSVGSGLEADEQYF. CDR3 bases: TGTGCCAGCAGCGTAGGATCGGGCCTGGAGGCCGACGAGCAGTACTTC. The V gene is TRBV9, the J gene TRBJ2-7; tentative D call: TRBD2 (5 bases). The CDR3 is 16 residues long. Trimming took 0 bases from V and 5 from J, leaving 18 bases between them. Germline CDR1 and CDR2: SGDLS and YYNGEE.

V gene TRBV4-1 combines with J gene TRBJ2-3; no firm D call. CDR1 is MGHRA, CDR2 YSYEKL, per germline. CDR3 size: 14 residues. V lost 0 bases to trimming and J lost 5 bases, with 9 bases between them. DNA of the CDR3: TGCGCCAGCAGCCAAGAGCGGAGATTAGATACGCAGTATTTT. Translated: CASSQERRLDTQYF.

In nucleotides, the CDR3 is TGTGCCAGTACCCAACAGGGGGCGAAAAACATTCAGTACTTC. This gives the protein CASTQQGAKNIQYF. The rearrangement uses TRBV5-4 and TRBJ2-4; 9 bases are a match to TRBD1. This CDR3 has 14 residues. With V trimmed by 8 bases and J by 4 bases, 7 bases remained unmatched. Germline V gene data show CDR1 as SGHNT and CDR2 as YYREEE (reference sequence). Full variable domain (missing parts from reference TRBV5-4 and TRBJ2-4): ETGVTQSPTHLIKTRGQQVTLRCSSQSGHNTVSWYQQALGQGPQFIFQYYREEENGRGNFPPRFSGLQFPNYSSELNVNALELDDSALYLCASTQQGAKNIQYFGAGTRLSVL.

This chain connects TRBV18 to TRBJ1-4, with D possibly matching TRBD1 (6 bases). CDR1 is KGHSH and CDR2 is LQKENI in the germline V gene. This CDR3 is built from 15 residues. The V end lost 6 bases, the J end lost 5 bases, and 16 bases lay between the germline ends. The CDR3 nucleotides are TGTGCCAGCTCGACAGAACAGGGCTCCAATGAAAAACTGTTTTTT. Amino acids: CASSTEQGSNEKLFF.

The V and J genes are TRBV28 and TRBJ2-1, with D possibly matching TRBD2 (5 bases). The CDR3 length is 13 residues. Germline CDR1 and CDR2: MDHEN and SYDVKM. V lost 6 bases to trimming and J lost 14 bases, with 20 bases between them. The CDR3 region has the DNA TGTGCCAGCAGAATGGGGATTCGAAACGGGGAGTTCTTC. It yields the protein CASRMGIRNGEFF.

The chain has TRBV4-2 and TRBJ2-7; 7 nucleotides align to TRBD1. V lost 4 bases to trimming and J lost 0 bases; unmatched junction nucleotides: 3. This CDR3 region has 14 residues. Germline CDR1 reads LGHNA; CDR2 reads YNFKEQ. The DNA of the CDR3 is TGTGCCAGCAGCCGCCGGACAGGCTCCTACGAGCAGTACTTC. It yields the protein CASSRRTGSYEQYF.

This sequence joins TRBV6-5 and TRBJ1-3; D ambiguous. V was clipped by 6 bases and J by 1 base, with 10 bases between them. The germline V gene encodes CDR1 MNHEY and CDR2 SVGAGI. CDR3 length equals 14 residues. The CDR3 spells CASSSVGSGNTIYF. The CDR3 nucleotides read TGTGCCAGCAGCTCGGTAGGGTCTGGAAACACCATATATTTT.

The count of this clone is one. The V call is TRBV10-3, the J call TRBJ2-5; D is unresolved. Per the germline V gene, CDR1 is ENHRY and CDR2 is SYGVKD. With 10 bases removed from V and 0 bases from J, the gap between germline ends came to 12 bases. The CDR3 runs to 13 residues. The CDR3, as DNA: TGTGCCAGTGCAAGGACCGACCAAGAGACCCAGTACTTC. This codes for CASARTDQETQYF.

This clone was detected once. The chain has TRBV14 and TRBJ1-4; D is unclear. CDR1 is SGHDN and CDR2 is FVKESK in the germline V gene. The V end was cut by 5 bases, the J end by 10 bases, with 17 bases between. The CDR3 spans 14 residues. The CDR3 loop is CASSSDTPRGKLFF. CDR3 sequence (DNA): TGTGCCAGCAGCTCAGACACACCCCGGGGAAAACTGTTTTTT.

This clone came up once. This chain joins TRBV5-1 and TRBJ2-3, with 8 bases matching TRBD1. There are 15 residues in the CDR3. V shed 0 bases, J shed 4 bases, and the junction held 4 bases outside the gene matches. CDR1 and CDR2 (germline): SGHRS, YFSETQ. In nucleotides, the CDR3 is TGCGCCAGCAGCTTGGATGGACAGGGCTCAGATACGCAGTATTTT. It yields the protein CASSLDGQGSDTQYF.

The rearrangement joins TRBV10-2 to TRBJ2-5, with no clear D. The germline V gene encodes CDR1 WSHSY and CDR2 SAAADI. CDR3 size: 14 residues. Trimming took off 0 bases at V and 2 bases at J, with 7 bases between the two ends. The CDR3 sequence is CASSESVTQETQYF. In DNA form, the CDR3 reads TGCGCCAGCAGTGAGTCCGTCACTCAAGAGACCCAGTACTTC.

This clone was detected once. The CDR3 loop reads CASSPAAGDGYTF. In DNA, the CDR3 is TGCGCCAGCAGCCCTGCAGCAGGGGATGGCTACACCTTC. V gene TRBV5-1 combines with J gene TRBJ1-2; D is possibly TRBD1 (6 bases). Trimming left V 4 bases short and J 6 bases short, with 13 bases between. This CDR3 spans 13 amino acids. The germline V gene has CDR1 SGHRS and CDR2 YFSETQ.